This T cell receptor (beta chain) appears in the sequencing data of a study of CXCR3-negative and CXCR3-positive naive CD8 T cells. Study outcomes and limitations: Similar TRBV-TRBJ usage was seen in naive cells (both CXCR3-negative and CXCR3-positive), but memory cells differed. The study found more hydrophobic TRB CDR3s in CXCR3-positive naive cells than in CXCR3-negative naive cells.

A note on this clonotype: The antigen is not known.

Investigators sorted each CD8+ T cell subset in triplicate, taking 300,000 cells each time. Identification of naive CD8+ T cells rested on CD45RO-CCR7+CD27+CD95- status. All TRB cDNA libraries came from 5' RACE performed with UMI labels. TCRdb reanalyzed the 5' RACE reads and collapses them to one entry per CDR3 protein, without DNA. This table lists under 85,000 distinct CDR3 sequences. The CDR3 is 18 amino acids. Germline values: CDR1 SGHRS, CDR2 YFSETQ. The sample consisted of naive CXCR3+ CD8+ T cells from blood. The subset denotes: CD45RO-CCR7+CD27+CD95- naive CD8+ T cells expressing CXCR3 (TNR3+). The source is a human donor in good health. Some clones in this sample may be carry-over from other donors' samples. The chain couples TRBV5-1 to TRBJ2-1; lacking DNA, the TRBD2 call made by TCRdb goes unchecked. The CDR3 loop is CASSLEFLTSGERDEQFF.